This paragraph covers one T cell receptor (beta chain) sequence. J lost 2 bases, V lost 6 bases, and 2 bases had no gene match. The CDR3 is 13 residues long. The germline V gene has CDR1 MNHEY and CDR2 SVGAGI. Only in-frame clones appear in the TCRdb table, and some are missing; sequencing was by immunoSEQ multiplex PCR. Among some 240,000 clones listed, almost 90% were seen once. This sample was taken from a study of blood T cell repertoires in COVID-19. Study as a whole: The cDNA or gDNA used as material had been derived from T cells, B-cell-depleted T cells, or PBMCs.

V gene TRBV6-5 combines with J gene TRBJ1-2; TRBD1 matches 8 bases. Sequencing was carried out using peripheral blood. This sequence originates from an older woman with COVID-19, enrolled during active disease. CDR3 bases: TGTGCCAGCAGAGGACAGGGCAACTATGGCTACACCTTC. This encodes CASRGQGNYGYTF.